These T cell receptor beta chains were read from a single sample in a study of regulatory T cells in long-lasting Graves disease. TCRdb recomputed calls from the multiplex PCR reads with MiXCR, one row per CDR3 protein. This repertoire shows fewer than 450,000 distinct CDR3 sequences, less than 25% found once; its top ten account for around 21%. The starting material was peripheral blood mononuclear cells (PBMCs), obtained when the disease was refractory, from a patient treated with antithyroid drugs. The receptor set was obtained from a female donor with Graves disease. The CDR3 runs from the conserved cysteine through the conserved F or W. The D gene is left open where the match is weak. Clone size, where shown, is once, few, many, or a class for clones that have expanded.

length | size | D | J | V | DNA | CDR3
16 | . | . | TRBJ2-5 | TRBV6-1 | TGTGCCAGCAGCCCGTTGGTACCCCTCCCCCAAGAGACCCAGTACTTC | CASSPLVPLPQETQYF
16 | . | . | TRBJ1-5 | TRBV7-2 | TGCGCCAGCAGCTTGGACCCCGGTCATAGCAATCAGCCCCAGCATTTT | CASSLDPGHSNQPQHF
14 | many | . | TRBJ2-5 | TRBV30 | TGTGCCTGGAGTGTCTCAGGCGGCCAAGGGACCCAGTACTTC | CAWSVSGGQGTQYF
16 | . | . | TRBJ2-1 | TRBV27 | TGTGCCAGCAGTTCCCAGACAGGTCTCCTCTACAATGAGCAGTTCTTC | CASSSQTGLLYNEQFF
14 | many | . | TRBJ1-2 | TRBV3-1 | TGTGCCAGCAGGGCGGGGGAAGCTAACTATGGCTACACCTTC | CASRAGEANYGYTF
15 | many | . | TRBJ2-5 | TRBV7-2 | TGTGCCAGCAGCTTAGGCGATGACAAGGGGGAGACCCAGTACTTC | CASSLGDDKGETQYF
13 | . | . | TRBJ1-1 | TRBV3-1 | TGTGCCAGCAGCCAAGATCCAGGGCTTGAAGCTTTCTTT | CASSQDPGLEAFF
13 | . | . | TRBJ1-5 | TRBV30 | TGTGCCTGGACCAAGGGGGGCCTTCAGCCCCAGCATTTT | CAWTKGGLQPQHF
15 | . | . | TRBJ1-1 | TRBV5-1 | TGCGCCAGCAGCTTGATACGACAAGCGAACACTGAAGCTTTCTTT | CASSLIRQANTEAFF
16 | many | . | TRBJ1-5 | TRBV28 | TGTGCCAGCAGCCCTCATGAGCAGGGGAACAATCAGCCCCAGCATTTT | CASSPHEQGNNQPQHF
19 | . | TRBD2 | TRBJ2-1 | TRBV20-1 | TGCAGTGCTAGAGGCGAGGGGATAGCGGGAGGGCTCTCCTACAATGAGCAGTTCTTC | CSARGEGIAGGLSYNEQFF
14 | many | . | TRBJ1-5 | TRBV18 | TGTGCCAGCTCACCGCCTGGGGCGCGTCAGCCCCAGCATTTT | CASSPPGARQPQHF
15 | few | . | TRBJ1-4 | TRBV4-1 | TGCGCCAGCAGTACAACTCCGACGACAGTTGAAAAACTGTTTTTT | CASSTTPTTVEKLFF
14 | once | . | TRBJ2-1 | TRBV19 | TGTGCCAGTAGTACCGGGGGAGGGGGGAATGAGCAGTTCTTC | CASSTGGGGNEQFF
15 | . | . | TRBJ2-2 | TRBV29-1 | TGCAGCGTTGAAAGGCGGAACCGAGGTACCGGGGAGCTGTTTTTT | CSVERRNRGTGELFF
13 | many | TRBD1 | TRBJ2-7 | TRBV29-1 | TGCAGCGTCCTACGGGACAGCTCCTACGAGCAGTACTTC | CSVLRDSSYEQYF
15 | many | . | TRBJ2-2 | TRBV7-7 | TGTGCTAGCAGCCAACGAGGGCCGAACACCGGGGAGCTGTTTTTT | CASSQRGPNTGELFF
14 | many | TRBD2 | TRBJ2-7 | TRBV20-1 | TGCAGTGCCGCTGACGGGGGAGGGCCGGACGAGCAGTACTTC | CSAADGGGPDEQYF
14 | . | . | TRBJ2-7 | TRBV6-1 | TGTGCCAGCAGGGGACGTCCTTTCAATTACGAGCAGTACTTC | CASRGRPFNYEQYF
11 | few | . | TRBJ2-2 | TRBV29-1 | TGCAGCGCGGGAGACACCGGGGAGCTGTTTTTT | CSAGDTGELFF
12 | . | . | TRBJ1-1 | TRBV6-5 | TGTGCCAGCAGTTACCCCACTCCTGAAGCTTTCTTT | CASSYPTPEAFF
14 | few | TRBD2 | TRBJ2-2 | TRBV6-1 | TGTGCCGTCCGACTAGCGGGGAACACCGGGGAGCTGTTTTTT | CAVRLAGNTGELFF
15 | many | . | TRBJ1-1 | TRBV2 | TGTGCCAGCAGTGAATGGGGAGGAATGAACACTGAAGCTTTCTTT | CASSEWGGMNTEAFF
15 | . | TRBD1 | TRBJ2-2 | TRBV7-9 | TGTGCCAGCAGCCCCCAGGACAGGGGAACCGGGGAGCTGTTTTTT | CASSPQDRGTGELFF
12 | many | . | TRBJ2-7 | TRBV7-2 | TGTGCCAGCAGCTGGGGACCTGGCGAGCAGTACTTC | CASSWGPGEQYF
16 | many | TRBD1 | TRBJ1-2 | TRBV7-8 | TGTGCCAGCAGCTTAGCAGAGGGACAGGGGTACTATGGCTACACCTTC | CASSLAEGQGYYGYTF
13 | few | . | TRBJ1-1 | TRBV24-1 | TGTGCCACCAGTGATTGGGGTGCCGATGAAGCTTTCTTT | CATSDWGADEAFF
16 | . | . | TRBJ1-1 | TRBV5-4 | TGTGCCAGCAGACAGGACAGCCCGCTCCTGAGCACTGAAGCTTTCTTT | CASRQDSPLLSTEAFF
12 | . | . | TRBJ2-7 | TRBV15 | TGTGCCACCAGCAGAGCTCTCGGCGAGCAGTACTTC | CATSRALGEQYF
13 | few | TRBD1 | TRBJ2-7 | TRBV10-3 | TGTGCCATCAGTCAGGGGGCCGACTTCGAGCAGTACTTC | CAISQGADFEQYF
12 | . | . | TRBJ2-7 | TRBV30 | TGTGCCTGGAGTGTCATTTCGAGCGAGCAGTACTTC | CAWSVISSEQYF
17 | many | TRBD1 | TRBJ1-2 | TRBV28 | TGTGCCAGCAGGATTCTTAGCGAGGACAGGGAAGCGAATGGCTACACCTTC | CASRILSEDREANGYTF
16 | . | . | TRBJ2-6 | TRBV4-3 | TGCGCCAGCAGCCTCGGACGGCTCTCTGGGGCCAACGTCCTGACTTTC | CASSLGRLSGANVLTF
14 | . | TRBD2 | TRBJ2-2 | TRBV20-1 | TGCAGTGCTAGGCGGGGGGCGAACACCGGGGAGCTGTTTTTT | CSARRGANTGELFF